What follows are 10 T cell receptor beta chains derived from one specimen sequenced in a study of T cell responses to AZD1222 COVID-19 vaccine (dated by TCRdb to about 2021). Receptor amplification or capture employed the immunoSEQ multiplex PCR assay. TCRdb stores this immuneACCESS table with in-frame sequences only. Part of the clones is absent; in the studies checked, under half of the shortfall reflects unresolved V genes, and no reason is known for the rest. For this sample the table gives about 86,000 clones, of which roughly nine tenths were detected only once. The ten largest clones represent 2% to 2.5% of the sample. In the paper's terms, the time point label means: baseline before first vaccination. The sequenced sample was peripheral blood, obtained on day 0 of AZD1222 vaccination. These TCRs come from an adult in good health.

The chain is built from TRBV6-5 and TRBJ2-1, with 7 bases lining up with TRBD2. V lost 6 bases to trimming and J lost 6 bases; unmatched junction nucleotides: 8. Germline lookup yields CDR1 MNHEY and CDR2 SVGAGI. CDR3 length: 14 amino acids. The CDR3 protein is CASSSLAGGNEQFF. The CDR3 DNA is TGTGCCAGCAGCTCTTTAGCGGGTGGCAATGAGCAGTTCTTC.

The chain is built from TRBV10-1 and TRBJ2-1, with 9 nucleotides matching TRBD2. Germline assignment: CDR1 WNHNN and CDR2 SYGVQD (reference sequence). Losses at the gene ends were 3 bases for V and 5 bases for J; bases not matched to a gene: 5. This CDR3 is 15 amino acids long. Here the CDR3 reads CASSDSGRNNNEQFF. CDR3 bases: TGCGCCAGCAGTGACAGCGGGAGGAACAACAATGAGCAGTTCTTC.

CDR3 protein: CASISLGQGTSEAFF. The CDR3 nucleotides are TGTGCCAGCATCTCCCTGGGGCAGGGCACTAGTGAAGCTTTCTTT. This chain links TRBV19 with TRBJ1-1; perhaps TRBD1 as D (5 bases). Trimming removed 9 bases from V and 7 bases from J, with 24 bases in between. From germline, CDR1 is LNHDA and CDR2 SQIVND (reference sequence). CDR3 length equals 15 residues.

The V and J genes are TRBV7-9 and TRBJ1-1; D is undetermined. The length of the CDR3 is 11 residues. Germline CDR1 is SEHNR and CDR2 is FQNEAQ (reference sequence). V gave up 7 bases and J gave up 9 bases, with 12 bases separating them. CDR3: CASIVEIQAFF. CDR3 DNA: TGTGCCAGCATTGTAGAGATCCAAGCTTTCTTT.

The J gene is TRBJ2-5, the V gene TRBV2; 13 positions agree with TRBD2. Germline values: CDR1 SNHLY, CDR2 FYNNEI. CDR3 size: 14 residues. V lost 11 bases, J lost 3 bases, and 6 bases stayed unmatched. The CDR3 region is CAGGTSGIEETQYF. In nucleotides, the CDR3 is TGTGCCGGGGGGACTAGCGGGATTGAAGAGACCCAGTACTTC.

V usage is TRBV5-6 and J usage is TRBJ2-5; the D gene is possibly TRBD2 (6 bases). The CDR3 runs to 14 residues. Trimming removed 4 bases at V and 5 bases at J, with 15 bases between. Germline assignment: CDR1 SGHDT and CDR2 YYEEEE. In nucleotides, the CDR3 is TGTGCCAGCAGCCTCCAGGGCGCGGGGGAGACCCAGTACTTC. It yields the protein CASSLQGAGETQYF. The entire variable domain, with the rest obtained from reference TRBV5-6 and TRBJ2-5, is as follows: DAGVTQSPTHLIKTRGQQVTLRCSPKSGHDTVSWYQQALGQGPQFIFQYYEEEERQRGNFPDRFSGHQFPNYSSELNVNALLLGDSALYLCASSLQGAGETQYFGPGTRLLVL.

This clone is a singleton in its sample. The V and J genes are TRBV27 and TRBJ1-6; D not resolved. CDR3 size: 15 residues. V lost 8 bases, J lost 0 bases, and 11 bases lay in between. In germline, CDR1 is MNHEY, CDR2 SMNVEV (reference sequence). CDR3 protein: CASLPKSSYNSPLHF. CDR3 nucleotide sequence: TGTGCCAGCCTCCCGAAGAGCTCCTATAATTCACCCCTCCACTTT.

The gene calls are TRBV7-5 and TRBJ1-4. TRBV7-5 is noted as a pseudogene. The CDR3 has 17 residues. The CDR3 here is CARSEVGADKSNEKLFF. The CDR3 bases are TGTGCCAGAAGCGAGGTGGGTGCAGATAAATCGAATGAAAAACTGTTTTTT.

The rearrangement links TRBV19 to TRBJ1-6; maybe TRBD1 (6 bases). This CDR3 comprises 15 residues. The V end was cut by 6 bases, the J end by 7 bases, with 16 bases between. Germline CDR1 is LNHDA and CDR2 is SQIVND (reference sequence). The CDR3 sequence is CASRETGAQNSPLHF. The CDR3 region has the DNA TGTGCCAGTAGGGAGACGGGGGCGCAAAATTCACCCCTCCACTTT.

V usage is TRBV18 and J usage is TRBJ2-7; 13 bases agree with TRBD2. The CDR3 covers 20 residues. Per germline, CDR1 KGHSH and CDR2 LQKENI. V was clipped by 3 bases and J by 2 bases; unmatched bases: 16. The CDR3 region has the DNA TGTGCCAGCTCACCTCAAAGACAGACTAGCGGGAGGCCTGCAGCCTACGAGCAGTACTTC. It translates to CASSPQRQTSGRPAAYEQYF. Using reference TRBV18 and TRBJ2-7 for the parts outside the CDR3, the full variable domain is NAGVMQNPRHLVRRRGQEARLRCSPMKGHSHVYWYRQLPEEGLKFMVYLQKENIIDESGMPKERFSAEFPKEGPSILRIQQVVRGDSAAYFCASSPQRQTSGRPAAYEQYFGPGTRLTVT.